This T cell receptor (beta chain) emerged from a study of CXCR3-negative and CXCR3-positive naive CD8 T cells. All TRB cDNA libraries came from 5' RACE performed with UMI labels. With the 5' RACE reads reprocessed, TCRdb shows one record per CDR3 protein and no DNA. The sample has 45,000 to 55,000 distinct CDR3 sequences. Study conclusions and caveats: Naive subsets showed comparable surface CD5, and TCR interaction strength was also inferred from TRB CDR3 physicochemistry. Naive CXCR3-positive and CXCR3-negative cells shared TRBV-TRBJ usage; memory cells diverged. Both of the naive subsets showed about the same high diversity, but memory CD8+ cells had much less.

Note on this clonotype: What it binds is not known.

CDR1 and CDR2 from the germline V gene are DFQATT and SNEGSKA (reference sequence). CDR3 size: 14 residues. Sequenced input: memory CD8+ T cells from blood. The clonotype originates from a human donor in good health. Some clones in this sample may be carry-over from other donors' samples. The rearrangement uses TRBV20-1 and TRBJ2-3; without DNA, the TCRdb call of TRBD1 cannot be checked. The CDR3 is CSAHRGRYTDTQYF.